Below, 14 T cell receptor beta chains from the same sample are listed, as sequenced in a study of OX40 agonist ivuxolimab in advanced cancers. TCRdb's copy holds only in-frame clones and misses some; the assay was immunoSEQ multiplex PCR. The table records some 14,000 clones, about four fifths of them present only once. The source material was CD4+ or CD8+ T cells sorted from blood, sampled in a trial of the OX40 agonist ivuxolimab. These receptors were collected from an adult with an advanced solid tumor such as melanoma, head and neck, liver or kidney cancer.

The chain uses TRBV6-5 and TRBJ1-2; D is unclear. Germline values: CDR1 MNHEY, CDR2 SVGAGI. CDR3 length equals 14 residues. V lost 0 bases, J lost 7 bases, and 12 bases lay in between. The CDR3 coding sequence is TGTGCCAGCAGTTACTCGATTCCCCTTGGTGGCTACACCTTC. Its translation is CASSYSIPLGGYTF.

The rearrangement uses TRBV9 and TRBJ1-3; D remains unclear. This CDR3 region has 14 residues. Trimming cost V 0 bases and J 0 bases, with 4 bases left between them. The germline CDR1 and CDR2 sequences are SGDLS and YYNGEE. The CDR3: CASSVGSSGNTIYF. In DNA, the CDR3 is TGTGCCAGCAGCGTAGGGAGCTCTGGAAACACCATATATTTT.

The gene calls are TRBV7-9 and TRBJ2-7; weak D call: TRBD1 (5 bases). There are 12 residues in the CDR3. CDR1 is SEHNR, CDR2 FQNEAQ, per germline (reference sequence). V was cut by 5 bases and J by 2 bases, with 7 bases left in between. CDR3 nucleotide sequence: TGTGCCAGCAGCCCAGGGACCTACGAGCAGTACTTC. Protein: CASSPGTYEQYF.

J is TRBJ2-5 and V is TRBV2; TRBD2 matches at 15 bases. CDR1 and CDR2 from the germline V gene are SNHLY and FYNNEI. Trimming cost V 6 bases and J 5 bases; bases outside gene matches: 10. This CDR3 is built from 17 residues. The CDR3 is CASSPGTSGRSRETQYF. The CDR3, as DNA: TGTGCCAGCAGCCCCGGGACTAGCGGGAGGTCACGGGAGACCCAGTACTTC.

This clone was seen a few times. The chain is built from TRBV2 and TRBJ2-1, with a weak D call TRBD2 (6 bases). Germline CDR1 reads SNHLY; CDR2 reads FYNNEI. CDR3 size: 11 residues. The V end lost 10 bases, the J end lost 9 bases, and 13 bases lay between the germline ends. Written as DNA, the CDR3 is TGTGCCACCAAGACTAGAATTGAGCAGTTCTTC. This gives the protein CATKTRIEQFF.

This chain uses TRBV11-2 with TRBJ1-6, with a tentative D call TRBD1 (5 bases). The V gene lost 5 bases and the J gene lost 0 bases, with 14 bases spanning the gap. Germline CDR1 reads SGHAT; CDR2 reads FQNNGV. The CDR3 length is 17 residues. The CDR3 DNA reads as TGTGCCAGCAGCCCCGACAGTAGGAGCTCCTATAATTCACCCCTCCACTTT. This codes for CASSPDSRSSYNSPLHF. The variable domain in full, with the rest retrieved from reference TRBV11-2 and TRBJ1-6, is EAGVAQSPRYKIIEKRQSVAFWCNPISGHATLYWYQQILGQGPKLLIQFQNNGVVDDSQLPKDRFSAERLKGVDSTLKIQPAKLEDSAVYLCASSPDSRSSYNSPLHFGNGTRLTVT.

This chain links TRBV7-9 with TRBJ1-5; D gene unclear. The CDR3 extends over 14 amino acids. The V gene's germline CDR1 is SEHNR and CDR2 FQNEAQ (reference sequence). Trimming took off 4 bases at V and 11 bases at J, with 18 bases between the two ends. The DNA for the CDR3 is TGTGCCAGCAGCTCCCAGGACCCTCATGGGACCCAGCATTTT. This encodes CASSSQDPHGTQHF.

CDR3 amino acids: CAEQGGGPSREQYF. The CDR3 coding sequence is TGTGCCGAGCAGGGGGGGGGCCCCTCTAGAGAGCAGTACTTC. V gene TRBV28 combines with J gene TRBJ2-7; TRBD1 or TRBD2 may be the D gene (7 bases each). CDR1 is MDHEN, CDR2 SYDVKM, per germline. V dropped 11 bases and J dropped 7 bases, with 24 bases sitting between them. This CDR3 is 14 amino acids long. The complete variable domain, with remaining parts taken from reference TRBV28 and TRBJ2-7, reads DVKVTQSSRYLVKRTGEKVFLECVQDMDHENMFWYRQDPGLGLRLIYFSYDVKMKEKGDIPEGYSVSREKKERFSLILESASTNQTSMYLCAEQGGGPSREQYFGPGTRLTVT.

The rearrangement uses TRBV2 and TRBJ1-1; maybe TRBD1 (6 bases). The CDR3 has 13 residues. With 3 bases removed from V and 4 bases from J, the gap between germline ends came to 9 bases. CDR1 and CDR2 (germline): SNHLY, FYNNEI. The CDR3 nucleotides are TGTGCCAGCAGTGATAGAGGGGGCACTGAAGCTTTCTTT. Protein sequence: CASSDRGGTEAFF. Complete variable domain (other parts from reference TRBV2 and TRBJ1-1): EPEVTQTPSHQVTQMGQEVILRCVPISNHLYFYWYRQILGQKVEFLVSFYNNEISEKSEIFDDQFSVERPDGSNFTLKIRSTKLEDSAMYFCASSDRGGTEAFFGQGTRLTVV.

This chain joins TRBV11-2 and TRBJ2-3; 8 positions match TRBD1. Losses at the gene ends were 5 bases for V and 5 bases for J; bases not matched to a gene: 3. CDR1 SGHAT and CDR2 FQNNGV come from the germline V gene. The CDR3 has 13 residues. CDR3 bases: TGTGCCAGCAGCGGCAGGGGGCGAGATACGCAGTATTTT. It is translated as CASSGRGRDTQYF.

The genes are TRBV6-5 and TRBJ2-3; 11 bases line up with TRBD2. The trim removed 0 bases at V and 2 bases at J, leaving 1 base unmatched. The CDR3 runs to 16 residues. The germline CDR1 and CDR2 sequences are MNHEY and SVGAGI. The DNA for the CDR3 is TGTGCCAGCAGTTACTCTAGCGGGGGGGCCACAGATACGCAGTATTTT. It encodes CASSYSSGGATDTQYF.

V usage is TRBV5-6 and J usage is TRBJ1-2; no firm D call. CDR3 length: 13 residues. Between the trimmed V and J ends, which lost 4 bases and 5 bases, there was a span of 12 bases. Germline values: CDR1 SGHDT, CDR2 YYEEEE. CDR3 residues: CASSTRRNYGYTF. The DNA for the CDR3 is TGTGCCAGCAGCACCCGACGGAATTATGGCTACACCTTC.

The chain recombines TRBV28 with TRBJ2-5; perhaps TRBD2 as D (6 bases). The ends were cut back, 3 bases at V and 5 bases at J, with 7 bases in the middle. The CDR3 is made up of 12 amino acids. Germline CDR1 and CDR2: MDHEN and SYDVKM. CDR3 bases: TGTGCCAGCAGTTTGGAGGGGGAGACCCAGTACTTC. This sequence encodes CASSLEGETQYF.

The rearrangement joins TRBV2 to TRBJ2-6; D is possibly TRBD2 (6 bases). Germline V lookup: CDR1 SNHLY, CDR2 FYNNEI. There are 14 residues in the CDR3. CDR3 in amino acids: CATNGGSGANVLTF. In DNA, the CDR3 is TGTGCGACCAACGGGGGCTCTGGGGCCAACGTCCTGACTTTC.